The sequence of this TCR beta chain was determined in a study of cytomegalovirus exposure and HLA in healthy donors. Study findings and constraints: In a later analysis, across HLA loci, associated TCR counts were highest for DRB1, lowest for HLA-C. Certain indistinguishable V segments, among them TRBV6-2 and TRBV6-3, were excluded.

Germline V gene data show CDR1 as MNHNS and CDR2 as SASEGT. With V trimmed by 7 bases and J by 2 bases, 6 bases remained unmatched. The CDR3 runs 15 residues. In the case of this clone: No antigen is known for it.

The PCR was carried out with 60 Vbeta primers and 13 Jbeta primers. Methods used by the authors: Counted up in a later analysis, unique TCR beta chains came to 65 million to 100 million, with about 9.9 million shared. Clones were read by immunoSEQ multiplex PCR, and TCRdb kept only the in-frame ones, dropping some. V, J and clone size were drawn from that table, and D and trimming were deduced from the DNA. The data contain under 200,000 clones, over 70% of them singletons. The donors were healthy bone marrow donors. The TCR was taken from a woman in her fifties or sixties in good health and CMV-seropositive. The chain employs TRBV6-1 and TRBJ2-3, with 10 bases that match TRBD1. The source material was PBMCs. CDR3 bases: TGTGCCAGCACCCTGGGACAGGGGAACACAGATACGCAGTATTTT. Residues: CASTLGQGNTDTQYF.